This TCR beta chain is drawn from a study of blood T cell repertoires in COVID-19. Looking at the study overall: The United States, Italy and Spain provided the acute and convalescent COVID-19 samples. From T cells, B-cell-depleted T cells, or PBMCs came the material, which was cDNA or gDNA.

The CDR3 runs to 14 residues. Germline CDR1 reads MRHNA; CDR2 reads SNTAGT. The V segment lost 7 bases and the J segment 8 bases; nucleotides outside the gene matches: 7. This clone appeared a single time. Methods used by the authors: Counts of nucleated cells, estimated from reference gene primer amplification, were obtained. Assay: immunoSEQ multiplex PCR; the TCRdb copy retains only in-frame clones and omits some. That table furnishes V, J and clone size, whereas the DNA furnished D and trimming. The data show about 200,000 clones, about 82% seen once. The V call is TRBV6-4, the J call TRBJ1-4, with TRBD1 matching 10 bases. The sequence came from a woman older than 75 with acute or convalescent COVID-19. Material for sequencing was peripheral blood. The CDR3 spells CASMCEDRGEKLFF. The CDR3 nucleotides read TGTGCCAGCATGTGTGAGGACAGGGGGGAAAAACTGTTTTTT.